This T cell receptor (beta chain) was profiled in a study of tumor and adjacent non-tumor tissue in lung cancer. For the study at large: The cohort had about a dozen adenocarcinoma, a couple of squamous cell and 1 small cell patients. Stage I to III disease affected some 11 men and 5 women aged roughly 31 to 76. Study conclusions and caveats: Tumor repertoires had a smaller top 100 clone share than normal lung.

CDR1 and CDR2 from the germline V gene are SQVTM and ANQGSEA. CDR3 size: 15 residues. In regard to this clonotype: Its antigen is unidentified. This may be a read error, as it is one base from a much larger clone.

The template was RNA from unsorted bulk tissue. A modified ARM-PCR protocol with three rounds of nested PCR amplified TCRbeta. TCRdb processed the multiplex PCR reads anew with MiXCR; each CDR3 protein has one entry. This sample has approximately 90,000 distinct CDR3 sequences, with about 66% found just once. V is TRBV29-1 and J is TRBJ1-2; D not certain. Sequencing was carried out using lung tumor tissue. The receptor's source is a man in his 60s with non-small cell lung cancer. DNA for the CDR3: TGCAGCGTCAAGACAAGGTCTCTGTCTACGTATGGCTACATCTTC. It translates to CSVKTRSLSTYGYIF.